The clone carrying this T cell receptor (beta chain) was seen only once. Antigen: not known. Produced via immunoSEQ multiplex PCR; TCRdb's table is partial and in-frame only. The sample contains 60,000 to 75,000 clones, about four fifths of which appear only once. The sample comes from a study of OX40 agonist ivuxolimab in advanced cancers. Looking at the study overall: People who had prior anti-PD-1, anti-PD-L1 or anti-CTLA-4 therapy could take part, and roughly 44% had some.

V was trimmed by 0 bases and J by 0 bases, leaving 13 bases between them. Germline V gives CDR1 SGHRS, CDR2 YFSETQ. This CDR3 contains 16 residues. Points from the study as a whole: Dosing at 0.1 to 3.0 mg/kg was accompanied by clonal expansion of CD4+ and CD8+ blood T cells by week 6.

The sample consisted of CD4+ or CD8+ T cells sorted from blood, taken in a trial of the OX40 agonist ivuxolimab. The clonotype was recovered from an adult with an advanced solid tumor such as melanoma, head and neck, liver or kidney cancer. The chain links TRBV5-1 to TRBJ2-7; D is undetermined. CDR3 sequence: CASSLGLTGSSYEQYF. The CDR3 DNA follows: TGCGCCAGCAGCTTGGGACTGACCGGAAGCTCCTACGAGCAGTACTTC.